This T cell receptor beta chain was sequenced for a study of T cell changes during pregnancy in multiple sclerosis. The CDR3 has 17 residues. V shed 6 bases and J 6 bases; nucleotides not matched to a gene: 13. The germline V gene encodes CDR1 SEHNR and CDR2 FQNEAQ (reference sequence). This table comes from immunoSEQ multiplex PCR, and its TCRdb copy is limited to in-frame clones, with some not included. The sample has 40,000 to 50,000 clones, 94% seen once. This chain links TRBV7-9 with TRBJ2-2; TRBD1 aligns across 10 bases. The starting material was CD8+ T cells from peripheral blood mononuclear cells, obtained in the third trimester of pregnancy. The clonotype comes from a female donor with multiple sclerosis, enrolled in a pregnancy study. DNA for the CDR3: TGTGCCAGCAGTCATCCGGGACAGGGGTCCGTGGCCGGGGAGCTGTTTTTT. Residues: CASSHPGQGSVAGELFF.